These 27 T cell receptor beta chains originate from one sample sequenced in a study of post-analysis software for immune sequencing data. Sequencing libraries made from TCR beta cDNA carried unique molecular identifiers. A single record per CDR3 protein comes from TCRdb applying MiXCR to the PCR reads. The sample includes 820,000 or so distinct CDR3 sequences, around 53% of them seen just once. General study findings and limits: TRBV segments more frequent in patients than in controls numbered several and included TRBV5-6, TRBV5-1 and TRBV20-1.

What these receptors recognize is not known. Input material: blood. The source of these receptors is a girl aged 10 to 17 with multiple sclerosis.

V is TRBV29-1 and J is TRBJ1-1; no clear D. The CDR3 runs 16 residues. V was shortened by 6 bases and J by 6 bases, with 26 bases between the two germline ends. CDR1 and CDR2 from the germline V gene are SQVTM and ANQGSEA. The CDR3 spells CSVAPGGSPKGAEAFF. Here the CDR3 DNA reads TGCAGCGTCGCCCCGGGCGGCAGCCCGAAGGGCGCTGAAGCTTTCTTT.

This chain connects TRBV6-6 to TRBJ2-1; D not resolved. CDR1 and CDR2 (germline): MNHNY, SVGAGI (reference sequence). The CDR3 has 15 residues. The V gene lost 2 bases and the J gene lost 0 bases, with 8 bases spanning the gap. The CDR3 nucleotides are TGTGCCAGCAGTTACCGAGCTGCCTCCTACAATGAGCAGTTCTTC. Protein sequence: CASSYRAASYNEQFF.

The V and J genes are TRBV7-9 and TRBJ1-2; 7 bases align to TRBD1. V trimming: 5 bases; J trimming: 0 bases; junction bases outside the gene matches: 9. There are 16 residues in the CDR3. Germline V lookup: CDR1 SEHNR, CDR2 FQNEAQ (reference sequence). The chain's CDR3 is CASSRGQKETNYGYTF. The CDR3 DNA is TGTGCCAGCAGCCGGGGACAGAAAGAAACTAACTATGGCTACACCTTC.

This clonotype came up a few times. J is TRBJ2-5 and V is TRBV12-3 or TRBV12-4; D possibly corresponds to TRBD1 (6 bases). This CDR3 region has 14 residues. The ends were cut back, 5 bases at V and 2 bases at J, with 12 bases in the middle. The CDR3 nucleotides read TGTGCCAGCAGTCGGGACAATCAGCAAGAGACCCAGTACTTC. Its translation is CASSRDNQQETQYF.

The chain couples TRBV2 to TRBJ2-3; TRBD2 matches at 8 bases. Looked up from germline, CDR1 is SNHLY and CDR2 is FYNNEI. The junction had 3 bases not matched to a gene; V was cut back by 5 bases and J by 5 bases. This CDR3 comprises 13 residues. The DNA of the CDR3 is TGTGCCAGCAGTCTCGGGGGGGAAGATACGCAGTATTTT. Protein: CASSLGGEDTQYF.

This chain links TRBV10-3 with TRBJ2-2, with D unresolved. Per germline, CDR1 ENHRY and CDR2 SYGVKD. The CDR3 covers 15 residues. V dropped 3 bases and J dropped 6 bases, with 14 bases sitting between them. CDR3 nucleotides: TGTGCCATCAGTGATATGACCGGTAGGCCCGGGGAGCTGTTTTTT. Its translation is CAISDMTGRPGELFF.

The rearrangement links TRBV5-1 to TRBJ2-1, with 7 bases lining up with TRBD2. The germline V gene encodes CDR1 SGHRS and CDR2 YFSETQ. CDR3 size: 14 residues. V dropped 2 bases and J dropped 6; count of bases not matched to a gene: 5. The CDR3 coding sequence is TGCGCCAGCAGCTTTCGGACTAGTTCCAATGAGCAGTTCTTC. Residues: CASSFRTSSNEQFF.

The V call is TRBV4-3, the J call TRBJ2-1; tentative D call: TRBD2 (5 bases). V lost 4 bases, J lost 10 bases, and 14 bases lay in between. The CDR3 loop spans 13 amino acids. Per the germline V gene, CDR1 is LGHNA and CDR2 is YSLEER. The chain's CDR3 is CASSREQAREQFF. For the CDR3, the DNA is TGCGCCAGCAGCCGGGAGCAAGCTAGAGAGCAGTTCTTC.

The CDR3 DNA sequence: TGTGCCACCAGCAGAGATCGAACTAGCGGGACGGTGCAGTACTTC. It encodes CATSRDRTSGTVQYF. The genes are TRBV15 and TRBJ2-7, with TRBD2 matching over 10 bases. Germline CDR1 and CDR2: LNHNV and YYDKDF (reference sequence). After removal of 0 bases from V and 9 bases from J, the junction contained 8 bases not matched to a gene. This CDR3 region has 15 residues.

The chain links TRBV11-2 to TRBJ2-1, with 12 bases fitting TRBD2. With V trimmed by 1 base and J by 6 bases, 4 bases remained unmatched. Germline V CDR1 and CDR2: SGHAT, FQNNGV. CDR3 length: 16 amino acids. CDR3 coding DNA: TGTGCCAGCAGCTTAGGACTAGCGGGGGCAGTCAATGAGCAGTTCTTC. Protein: CASSLGLAGAVNEQFF.

Details on this clonotype: At one of its ends the junction is not consistent with the germline gene, which may arise from a read error. The chain couples TRBV5-6 to TRBJ2-3; D unclear. The germline CDR1 and CDR2 sequences are SGHDT and YYEEEE. The CDR3 covers 14 residues. The CDR3 DNA sequence: TGCGCCAGCAGCGTCACATTTACGACAGATACGCAGTATTTT. This gives the protein CASSVTFTTDTQYF.

This clonotype is a singleton in its sample. The chain recombines TRBV6-2 or TRBV6-3 with TRBJ1-1, with D possibly TRBD1 on 5 matching bases. The V gene lost 6 bases and the J gene lost 1 base, with 12 bases spanning the gap. The CDR3 spans 14 residues. Germline CDR1 and CDR2: MNHEY and SVGEGT. CDR3 DNA: TGTGCCAGCAGCAGAGGGGATTCGAACACTGAAGCTTTCTTT. Its translation: CASSRGDSNTEAFF.

This clonotype was picked up a small number of times. The chain is built from TRBV15 and TRBJ1-5; D not certain. The V gene lost 7 bases and the J gene lost 4 bases, with 17 bases spanning the gap. The CDR3 contains 15 residues. Germline V gives CDR1 LNHNV, CDR2 YYDKDF (reference sequence). The CDR3 here is CATNRGSGYNQPQHF. The DNA of the CDR3 is TGTGCCACCAATCGGGGTTCGGGCTATAATCAGCCCCAGCATTTT.

This rearrangement joins TRBV29-1 to TRBJ1-2; 9 nucleotides agree with TRBD1. J was trimmed by 5 bases and V by 6 bases; bases with no gene match: 4. The CDR3 spans 12 residues. CDR1 is SQVTM and CDR2 is ANQGSEA in the germline V gene. CDR3 nucleotides: TGCAGCGTCAGGACAGGGGAATATGGCTACACCTTC. It codes for CSVRTGEYGYTF.

The genes are TRBV5-1 and TRBJ2-3, with a possible D match to TRBD2 (5 bases). The germline V gene encodes CDR1 SGHRS and CDR2 YFSETQ. V shed 3 bases and J shed 2 bases, with 10 bases lying between them. The CDR3 loop spans 14 amino acids. Here the CDR3 reads CASSSERTTDTQYF. The CDR3, as DNA: TGCGCCAGCAGCTCGGAGCGGACCACAGATACGCAGTATTTT.

This CDR3 reads CASSQWGGLNYNEQFF. In DNA, the CDR3 is TGTGCCAGCAGCCAATGGGGGGGACTCAACTACAATGAGCAGTTCTTC. The chain joins TRBV14 to TRBJ2-1, with 7 bases fitting TRBD2. Trimming removed 2 bases from V and 3 bases from J; junction bases left unmatched: 7. The CDR3 is 16 amino acids. Germline CDR1 reads SGHDN; CDR2 reads FVKESK.

The CDR3 DNA follows: TGTGCCAGCACTAGGGGAGCAGGGTTTACCAATGAGCAGTTCTTC. Translation: CASTRGAGFTNEQFF. The V gene is TRBV12-3 or TRBV12-4, the J gene TRBJ2-1; D may be TRBD1 or TRBD2 (5 bases each). V gave up 7 bases and J gave up 6 bases, with 19 bases separating them. The CDR3 is 15 amino acids.

The chain has TRBV4-1 and TRBJ1-2, with a weak D call TRBD1 (5 bases). V gave up 1 base and J gave up 7 bases, with 19 bases separating them. Germline CDR1 and CDR2: MGHRA and YSYEKL. This CDR3 is built from 16 residues. The CDR3 bases are TGCGCCAGCAGCCAAGGGACACCCGTCGGGGCAACTGGCTACACCTTC. It encodes CASSQGTPVGATGYTF.

V usage is TRBV20-1 and J usage is TRBJ2-1; D gene uncertain. The CDR3 sequence is 14 residues long. Trimming removed 3 bases at V and 0 bases at J, with 9 bases between. CDR1 and CDR2 from the germline V gene are DFQATT and SNEGSKA (reference sequence). CDR3 DNA: TGCAGTGCTAGCGCCAGAAGCTCCTACAATGAGCAGTTCTTC. Amino acids: CSASARSSYNEQFF.

This chain connects TRBV2 to TRBJ2-7, with D possibly being TRBD1 (6 bases). Germline CDR1 is SNHLY and CDR2 is FYNNEI. Between the trimmed V and J ends, which lost 6 bases and 3 bases, there was a span of 12 bases. The CDR3 is 13 residues long. The CDR3 is CASRNRAYYEQYF. The CDR3 bases are TGTGCCAGCAGGAACAGGGCTTACTACGAGCAGTACTTC.

The chain has TRBV21-1 and TRBJ1-6. TRBV21-1 is an annotated pseudogene. CDR3 length: 15 amino acids. Written as DNA, the CDR3 is TGTGCCAGCAGCAAAGTCGAACGAGATAATTCACCCCTCCACTTT. It codes for CASSKVERDNSPLHF.

This chain connects TRBV9 to TRBJ2-3; 8 bases align to TRBD1. The length of the CDR3 is 13 residues. V lost 10 bases, J lost 3 bases, and 7 bases stayed unmatched. In germline, CDR1 is SGDLS, CDR2 YYNGEE. As DNA, the CDR3 is TGTGCCTCCGGACAGGGTATGACAGATACGCAGTATTTT. Translating gives CASGQGMTDTQYF.

The chain is built from TRBV20-1 and TRBJ2-3; D is possibly TRBD2 (7 bases). Germline V gene sequence: CDR1 DFQATT, CDR2 SNEGSKA (reference sequence). CDR3 length equals 16 residues. V shed 4 bases and J shed 5 bases, with 22 bases lying between them. CDR3 protein: CSATPGGRGAGDTQYF. DNA of the CDR3: TGCAGTGCTACCCCCGGAGGTCGGGGGGCTGGAGATACGCAGTATTTT.

CDR3 sequence reads: CASSLSTGWEQFF. CDR3 DNA sequence: TGTGCCAGCAGCTTATCGACGGGTTGGGAGCAGTTCTTC. The rearrangement links TRBV11-3 to TRBJ2-1; D is uncertain. V gave up 2 bases and J gave up 10 bases, with 12 bases separating them. The CDR3 covers 13 residues. CDR1 is SGHNT and CDR2 is YENEEA in the germline V gene.

The genes are TRBV20-1 and TRBJ2-7, with TRBD2 matching 9 bases. The junction had 4 bases not matched to a gene; V was cut back by 3 bases and J by 4 bases. The germline CDR1 and CDR2 sequences are DFQATT and SNEGSKA (reference sequence). This CDR3 is 13 amino acids long. The CDR3 loop reads CSARSSGSYEQYF. DNA for the CDR3: TGCAGTGCTAGGAGTAGCGGGAGTTACGAGCAGTACTTC.

This clonotype was found once. Compared with germline, one end of the junction differs, possibly owing to a read error. The chain couples TRBV27 to TRBJ2-5; TRBD2 is a possible D gene (5 bases). The CDR3 length is 14 residues. Looked up from germline, CDR1 is MNHEY and CDR2 is SMNVEV (reference sequence). The CDR3 region is CTSQPRGTRNEQYF. The CDR3 DNA reads as TGTACCAGCCAGCCCCGGGGTACACGGAATGAGCAGTACTTC.

The gene calls are TRBV20-1 and TRBJ2-5; D could derive from TRBD1 or TRBD2 (5 bases each). This CDR3 spans 14 amino acids. Germline loops: CDR1 DFQATT, CDR2 SNEGSKA (reference sequence). V lost 1 base and J lost 5, with 14 bases in between. The chain's CDR3 is CSARVGQGGETQYF. The CDR3 DNA sequence: TGCAGTGCTAGAGTCGGGCAGGGCGGGGAGACCCAGTACTTC.